These T cell receptor beta chains were read from a single sample in a study of T cells in Graves' hyperthyroidism and ophthalmopathy. MiXCR, applied by TCRdb to the multiplex PCR reads, yields one record per CDR3 protein. The top ten clones hold 11% of a sample with 300,000 to 450,000 distinct CDR3 sequences, approximately 15% of them seen once. The specimen sequenced was blood. The receptors originated from a woman aged 55-75 years with Graves' hyperthyroidism. Both conserved end residues are part of each CDR3.

j_call,v_call,cdr3_aa
TRBJ2-1,TRBV4-1,CASSHPSMGWREQFF
TRBJ2-1,TRBV24-1,CATSDSGVSYNEQFF
TRBJ1-1,TRBV19,CASSIYQGTNTEAFF
TRBJ2-5,TRBV6-1,CASSELTSGGRDQETQYF
TRBJ2-4,TRBV19,CASSIEGSWGGVVIQYF
TRBJ2-1,TRBV7-9,CAVPPLAGANEQFF
TRBJ1-5,TRBV3-1,CASSQADRDGIMPQHF
TRBJ2-1,TRBV25-1,CASSPPPGEQFF
TRBJ2-3,TRBV5-1,CASSFASGSTDTQYF
TRBJ2-2,TRBV11-3,CASSVATGGELFF
TRBJ1-2,TRBV2,CASMREGRDGYTF
TRBJ1-4,TRBV3-1,CASSPRTGIGKKLFF
TRBJ2-5,TRBV6-2/TRBV6-3,CASSYDSSGQETQYF
TRBJ2-7,TRBV27,CASAASGRLPYEQYF
TRBJ2-7,TRBV6-1,CASSEETHYEQYF
TRBJ2-3,TRBV30,CAWSLPPGRSTDTQYF
TRBJ2-5,TRBV19,CASSIPGTASSQYF
TRBJ2-1,TRBV28,CASSYRTFGFEQFF
TRBJ2-5,TRBV20-1,CSARVGETQYF
TRBJ1-4,TRBV5-8,CASSSRTSTNEKLFF
TRBJ2-7,TRBV9,CASSPNSGDDYEQYF
TRBJ1-1,TRBV5-1,CASSLSRIREGDGEAFF
TRBJ2-3,TRBV10-1,CASSVDSASTDTQYF
TRBJ2-3,TRBV19,CATRDYTDTQYF
TRBJ1-5,TRBV27,CASSLYDRVITSNQPQHF
TRBJ2-1,TRBV2,CASSEFALAANEQFF
TRBJ2-1,TRBV6-6,CASSYSYGLAVYNEQFF
TRBJ1-5,TRBV20-1,CSAYQGNYQPQHF